One sample yielded the 21 T cell receptor beta chains listed below, sequenced in a study of blood T cell repertoires in COVID-19. The data were produced by immunoSEQ multiplex PCR, yet TCRdb's version contains in-frame clones alone and is incomplete. The profile shows tens of thousands of clones, approximately 90% of them singletons. The sequencing input was peripheral blood. These receptors were obtained from a woman of 80 years or more with acute or convalescent COVID-19.

The chain employs TRBV19 and TRBJ2-3, with TRBD2 as a possible D gene (6 bases). This CDR3 spans 16 amino acids. Germline V gene sequence: CDR1 LNHDA, CDR2 SQIVND (reference sequence). V lost 5 bases, J lost 4 bases, and 19 bases lay in between. The CDR3 region is CASSPTGLSGPDTQYF. The CDR3 DNA follows: TGTGCCAGTAGTCCTACGGGACTCTCGGGCCCAGATACGCAGTATTTT.

The chain joins TRBV27 to TRBJ2-1, with D unresolved. Trimming stripped 3 bases from V and 3 bases from J, with 12 bases between. The germline gives CDR1 MNHEY, CDR2 SMNVEV (reference sequence). The CDR3 covers 15 residues. The CDR3 protein is CASSFYPLVYNEQFF. DNA of the CDR3: TGTGCCAGCAGTTTTTACCCCCTAGTCTACAATGAGCAGTTCTTC.

This clone showed up just a few times. The chain combines TRBV2 with TRBJ2-3; 9 bases are a match to TRBD2. Germline assignment: CDR1 SNHLY and CDR2 FYNNEI. This CDR3 comprises 15 residues. After removal of 5 bases from V and 1 base from J, the junction contained 4 bases not matched to a gene. CDR3 in DNA: TGTGCCAGCAGTCTAGCGGGACCCGGCACAGATACGCAGTATTTT. As protein: CASSLAGPGTDTQYF.

The chain links TRBV7-2 to TRBJ1-2; D may be TRBD1 (6 bases). The CDR3 loop spans 14 amino acids. The germline V gene encodes CDR1 SGHTA and CDR2 FQGNSA. Trimming pared 7 bases from V and 7 bases from J, leaving 19 bases between. This chain's CDR3 is CASIQTPGASGYTF. The DNA of the CDR3 is TGTGCCAGCATCCAAACCCCAGGGGCGTCTGGCTACACCTTC. The whole variable domain, filled in from reference TRBV7-2 and TRBJ1-2, reads GAGVSQSPSNKVTEKGKDVELRCDPISGHTALYWYRQSLGQGLEFLIYFQGNSAPDKSGLPSDRFSAERTGGSVSTLTIQRTQQEDSAVYLCASIQTPGASGYTFGSGTRLTVV.

The gene calls are TRBV24-1 and TRBJ1-5; TRBD1 matches at 8 bases. After removal of 4 bases from V and 8 bases from J, the junction contained 6 bases not matched to a gene. This CDR3 is 14 amino acids long. Per the germline V gene, CDR1 is KGHDR and CDR2 is SFDVKD. As DNA, the CDR3 is TGTGCCACCAGTGACGCAGGGGGCGTAGAGCCCCAGCATTTT. Translation gives CATSDAGGVEPQHF.

This sequence joins TRBV18 and TRBJ2-1; 9 positions match TRBD2. Germline V lookup: CDR1 KGHSH, CDR2 LQKENI. The CDR3 contains 14 residues. The J segment lost 4 bases and the V segment lost 4 bases, leaving 2 bases of the junction unmatched. CDR3 nucleotide sequence: TGTGCCAGCTCACTTAGCGGGGGTTACAATGAGCAGTTCTTC. This translates into CASSLSGGYNEQFF.

This sequence joins TRBV15 and TRBJ2-1; a possible D gene is TRBD2 (6 bases). CDR1 is LNHNV, CDR2 YYDKDF, per germline (reference sequence). V shed 0 bases and J shed 6 bases, with 12 bases lying between them. The CDR3 is made up of 15 amino acids. The CDR3 region has the DNA TGTGCCACCAGCAGAGAAAAGGGACTGGCCAATGAGCAGTTCTTC. Its translation: CATSREKGLANEQFF.

In this sample, this clone turned up once. This chain uses TRBV5-1 with TRBJ1-2, with TRBD1 identical over 12 bases. The junction had 4 bases not matched to a gene; V was cut back by 0 bases and J by 7 bases. This CDR3 has 15 amino acids. Germline CDR1 is SGHRS and CDR2 is YFSETQ. In DNA, the CDR3 is TGCGCCAGCAGCTTGGGGGACAGGGGGCCGGGTGGCTACACCTTC. The encoded protein is CASSLGDRGPGGYTF. Looking up the rest from reference TRBV5-1 and TRBJ1-2 gives the full variable domain: KAGVTQTPRYLIKTRGQQVTLSCSPISGHRSVSWYQQTPGQGLQFLFEYFSETQRNKGNFPGRFSGRQFSNSRSEMNVSTLELGDSALYLCASSLGDRGPGGYTFGSGTRLTVV.

CDR3 residues: CASSPAGTCNSPLHF. DNA for the CDR3: TGTGCCAGTAGTCCCGCCGGGACATGTAATTCACCCCTCCACTTT. This chain links TRBV19 with TRBJ1-6; weak D call: TRBD1 (6 bases). V lost 5 bases and J 6 bases, leaving 14 bases between the germline ends. Per the germline V gene, CDR1 is LNHDA and CDR2 is SQIVND (reference sequence). This CDR3 has 15 residues.

The CDR3 spells CASSYSTGTDNQPQHF. The CDR3 nucleotides are TGTGCCAGCAGTTACTCGACTGGGACTGATAATCAGCCCCAGCATTTT. J is TRBJ1-5 and V is TRBV6-6; possibly TRBD1 for D (5 bases). Germline lookup yields CDR1 MNHNY and CDR2 SVGAGI (reference sequence). This CDR3 contains 16 residues. Trimming shortened V by 0 bases and J by 4 bases, and 13 bases separated the two germline ends.

This clone was seen only once. V and J are TRBV3-1 (or the pseudogene TRBV3-2) and TRBJ2-7; D unresolved. The V end was cut by 4 bases, the J end by 6 bases, with 10 bases between. The CDR3 is 12 amino acids. CDR1 is LGHDT, CDR2 YNNKEL, per germline (reference sequence). CDR3 sequence (DNA): TGTGCCAGCAGCCGGAGCACATCCGAGCAGTACTTC. It translates to CASSRSTSEQYF.

This clone was counted once. The CDR3 region is CASRDRDYGYTF. The CDR3 bases are TGTGCCAGCAGAGACAGAGACTATGGCTACACCTTC. The chain is built from TRBV5-6 and TRBJ1-2; possible D gene TRBD1, 5 bases. This CDR3 region has 12 residues. Per the germline V gene, CDR1 is SGHDT and CDR2 is YYEEEE. Trimming pared 5 bases from V and 3 bases from J, leaving 8 bases between.

In this sample, this clone turned up once. This sequence joins TRBV19 and TRBJ2-3; 9 bases line up with TRBD1. The CDR3 is made up of 14 amino acids. Trimming took 5 bases from V and 6 from J; bases not matched to a gene: 6. CDR1 and CDR2 (germline): LNHDA, SQIVND (reference sequence). The CDR3 loop is CASSPGQGLDTQYF. CDR3 in DNA: TGTGCCAGTAGTCCGGGACAGGGCTTGGATACGCAGTATTTT.

This chain links TRBV5-4 with TRBJ1-1; 10 bases are shared with TRBD1. Germline V gives CDR1 SGHNT, CDR2 YYREEE (reference sequence). The CDR3 extends over 15 amino acids. After removal of 4 bases from V and 1 base from J, the junction contained 4 bases not matched to a gene. The CDR3 loop reads CASSPRQGANTEAFF. The CDR3 bases are TGTGCCAGCAGCCCCCGACAGGGGGCGAACACTGAAGCTTTCTTT.

V and J are TRBV6-4 and TRBJ2-7; no clear D gene. The CDR3 consists of 10 residues. Trimming shortened V by 6 bases and J by 3 bases, and 3 bases separated the two germline ends. CDR1 and CDR2 from the germline V gene are MRHNA and SNTAGT. The CDR3 coding sequence is TGTGCCAGCAGGCGCTACGAGCAGTACTTC. Translated, it gives CASRRYEQYF.

The rearrangement uses TRBV28 and TRBJ1-4; the D is unclear. V lost 6 bases, J lost 7 bases, and 18 bases lay in between. This CDR3 contains 15 residues. Germline-derived CDR1 and CDR2 are MDHEN and SYDVKM. In DNA form, the CDR3 reads TGTGCCAGCAGGTGGCCGGGGTCTCCATCTGAAAAACTGTTTTTT. Translation gives CASRWPGSPSEKLFF. Combining the CDR3 with reference TRBV28 and TRBJ1-4 gives the whole variable domain DVKVTQSSRYLVKRTGEKVFLECVQDMDHENMFWYRQDPGLGLRLIYFSYDVKMKEKGDIPEGYSVSREKKERFSLILESASTNQTSMYLCASRWPGSPSEKLFFGSGTQLSVL.

The V call is TRBV27, the J call TRBJ2-2, with D unclear. The V gene's germline CDR1 is MNHEY and CDR2 SMNVEV (reference sequence). V shed 1 base and J shed 6 bases, with 6 bases lying between them. The CDR3 has 13 amino acids. Written as DNA, the CDR3 is TGTGCCAGCAGTTTATTCCAGGCCGGGGAGCTGTTTTTT. Translated, it gives CASSLFQAGELFF.

The gene calls are TRBV10-3 and TRBJ1-2; a weak D match, TRBD1 (5 bases). V was cut by 0 bases and J by 5 bases, with 7 bases left in between. CDR1 and CDR2 from the germline V gene are ENHRY and SYGVKD. The CDR3 loop spans 13 amino acids. The CDR3 protein is CAISESGDYGYTF. The CDR3 DNA follows: TGTGCCATCAGTGAGTCAGGGGATTATGGCTACACCTTC.

The rearrangement joins TRBV7-3 to TRBJ2-2, with 12 bases identical to TRBD2. The V segment lost 2 bases and the J segment 5 bases; nucleotides outside the gene matches: 0. Looked up from germline, CDR1 is SGHTA and CDR2 is FQGTGA. The CDR3 is 15 residues long. CDR3: CASSLGLAGTGELFF. The CDR3 region has the DNA TGTGCCAGCAGCTTAGGACTAGCGGGAACCGGGGAGCTGTTTTTT.

The chain is built from TRBV4-2 and TRBJ1-2; TRBD1 might be the D (6 bases). The V end lost 7 bases, the J end lost 5 bases, and 17 bases lay between the germline ends. The CDR3 is made up of 14 amino acids. CDR1 and CDR2 from the germline V gene are LGHNA and YNFKEQ. CDR3 residues: CASTLTGEGYGYTF. The CDR3 DNA follows: TGTGCCAGCACCCTGACAGGCGAAGGGTATGGCTACACCTTC.

The chain carries TRBV19 and TRBJ2-3; D remains unclear. In germline, CDR1 is LNHDA, CDR2 SQIVND (reference sequence). CDR3 length: 14 residues. V was pared by 3 bases and J by 1 base, with 8 bases between. The CDR3 region is CASSIKVGTDTQYF. The CDR3 DNA sequence: TGTGCCAGTAGTATTAAAGTAGGCACAGATACGCAGTATTTT.